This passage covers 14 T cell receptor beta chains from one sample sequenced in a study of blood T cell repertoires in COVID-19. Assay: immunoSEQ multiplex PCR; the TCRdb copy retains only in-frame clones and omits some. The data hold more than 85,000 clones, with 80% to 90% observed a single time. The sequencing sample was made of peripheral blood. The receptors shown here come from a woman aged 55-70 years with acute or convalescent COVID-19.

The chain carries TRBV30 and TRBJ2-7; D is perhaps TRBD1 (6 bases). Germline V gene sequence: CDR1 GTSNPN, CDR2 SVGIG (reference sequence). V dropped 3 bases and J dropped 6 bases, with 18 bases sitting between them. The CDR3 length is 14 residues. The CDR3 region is CAWSPGQGSGEQYF. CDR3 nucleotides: TGTGCCTGGAGCCCCGGGCAGGGGTCGGGCGAGCAGTACTTC.

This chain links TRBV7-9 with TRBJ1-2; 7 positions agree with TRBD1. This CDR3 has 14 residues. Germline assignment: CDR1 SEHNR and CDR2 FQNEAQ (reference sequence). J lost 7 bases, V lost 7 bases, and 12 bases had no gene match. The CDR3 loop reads CASTLGRGEAGYTF. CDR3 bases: TGTGCCAGCACCCTCGGCAGGGGGGAGGCTGGCTACACCTTC.

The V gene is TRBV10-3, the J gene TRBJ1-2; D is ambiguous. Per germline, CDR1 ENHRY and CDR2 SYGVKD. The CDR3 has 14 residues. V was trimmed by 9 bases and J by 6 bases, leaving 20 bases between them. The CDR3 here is CAIRGVGGYDGYTF. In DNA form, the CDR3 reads TGTGCCATAAGAGGAGTAGGAGGGTATGATGGCTACACCTTC.

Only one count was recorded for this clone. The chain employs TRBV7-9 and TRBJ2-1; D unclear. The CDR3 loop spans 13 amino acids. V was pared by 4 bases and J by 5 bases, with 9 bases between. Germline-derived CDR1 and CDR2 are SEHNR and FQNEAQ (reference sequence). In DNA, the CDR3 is TGTGCCAGCAGCTCCACGAACAACAATGAGCAGTTCTTC. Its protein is CASSSTNNNEQFF.

The CDR3 loop reads CASSYGGRRGTEAFF. CDR3 DNA sequence: TGTGCCAGCAGTTACGGGGGCAGAAGGGGCACTGAAGCTTTCTTT. The chain couples TRBV6-5 to TRBJ1-1; possibly TRBD1 for D (6 bases). Trimming left V 2 bases short and J 4 bases short, with 14 bases between. The CDR3 consists of 15 residues. From germline, CDR1 is MNHEY and CDR2 SVGAGI.

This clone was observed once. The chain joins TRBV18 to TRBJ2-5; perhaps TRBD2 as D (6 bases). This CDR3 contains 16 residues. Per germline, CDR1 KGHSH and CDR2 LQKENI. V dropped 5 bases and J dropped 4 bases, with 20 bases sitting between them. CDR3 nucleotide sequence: TGTGCCAGCTCAACTAGCCTAGGTTCGGTAGGAGAGACCCAGTACTTC. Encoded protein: CASSTSLGSVGETQYF.

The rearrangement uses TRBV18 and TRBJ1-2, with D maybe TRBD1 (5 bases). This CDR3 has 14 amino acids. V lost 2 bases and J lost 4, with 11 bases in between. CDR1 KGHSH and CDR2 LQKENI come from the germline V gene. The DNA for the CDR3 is TGTGCCAGCTCACCAGAGGCGGGGGTCTATGGCTACACCTTC. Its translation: CASSPEAGVYGYTF. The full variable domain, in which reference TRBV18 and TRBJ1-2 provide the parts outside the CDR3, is NAGVMQNPRHLVRRRGQEARLRCSPMKGHSHVYWYRQLPEEGLKFMVYLQKENIIDESGMPKERFSAEFPKEGPSILRIQQVVRGDSAAYFCASSPEAGVYGYTFGSGTRLTVV.

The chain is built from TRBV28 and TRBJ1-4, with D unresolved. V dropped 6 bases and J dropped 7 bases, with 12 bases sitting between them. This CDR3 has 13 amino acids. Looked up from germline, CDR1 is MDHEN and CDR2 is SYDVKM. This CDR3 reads CASRWGGGEKLFF. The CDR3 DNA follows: TGTGCCAGCAGGTGGGGAGGTGGTGAAAAACTGTTTTTT. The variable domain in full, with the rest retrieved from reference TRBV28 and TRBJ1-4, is DVKVTQSSRYLVKRTGEKVFLECVQDMDHENMFWYRQDPGLGLRLIYFSYDVKMKEKGDIPEGYSVSREKKERFSLILESASTNQTSMYLCASRWGGGEKLFFGSGTQLSVL.

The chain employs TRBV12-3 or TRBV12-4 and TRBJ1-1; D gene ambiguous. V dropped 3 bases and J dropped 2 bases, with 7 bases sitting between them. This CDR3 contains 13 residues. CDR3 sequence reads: CASSLRINTEAFF. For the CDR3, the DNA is TGTGCCAGCAGTTTGCGAATCAACACTGAAGCTTTCTTT.

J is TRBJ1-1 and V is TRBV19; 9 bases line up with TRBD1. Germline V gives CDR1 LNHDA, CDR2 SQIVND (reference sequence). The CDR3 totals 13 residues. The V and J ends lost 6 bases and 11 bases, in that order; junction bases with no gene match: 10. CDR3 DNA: TGTGCCAGTAGCCCCGGGACAGGGACCTCGGCTTTCTTT. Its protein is CASSPGTGTSAFF.

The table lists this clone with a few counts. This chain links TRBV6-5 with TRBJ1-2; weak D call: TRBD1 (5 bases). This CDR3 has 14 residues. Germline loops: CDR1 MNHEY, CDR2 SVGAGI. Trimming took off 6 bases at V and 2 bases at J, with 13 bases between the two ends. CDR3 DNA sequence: TGTGCCAGCAGAAAGCAGGGTATCAACTATGGCTACACCTTC. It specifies CASRKQGINYGYTF.

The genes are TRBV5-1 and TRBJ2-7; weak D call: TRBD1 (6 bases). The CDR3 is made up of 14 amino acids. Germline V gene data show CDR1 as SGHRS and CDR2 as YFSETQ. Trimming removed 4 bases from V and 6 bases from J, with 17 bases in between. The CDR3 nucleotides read TGCGCCAGCAGCCGGGACACCGATGGGGGCGAGCAGTACTTC. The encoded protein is CASSRDTDGGEQYF.

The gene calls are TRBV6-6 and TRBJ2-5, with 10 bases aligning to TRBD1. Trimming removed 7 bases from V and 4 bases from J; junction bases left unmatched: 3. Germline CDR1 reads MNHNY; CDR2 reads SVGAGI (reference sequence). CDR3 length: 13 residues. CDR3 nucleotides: TGTGCCAGCACCGACAGGGGGCCAGAGACCCAGTACTTC. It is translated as CASTDRGPETQYF.

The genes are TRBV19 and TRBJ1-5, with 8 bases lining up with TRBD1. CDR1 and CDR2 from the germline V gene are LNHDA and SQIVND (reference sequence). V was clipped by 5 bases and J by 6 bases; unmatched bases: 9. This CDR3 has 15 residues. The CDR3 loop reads CASSPKTGVVQPQHF. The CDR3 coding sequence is TGTGCCAGTAGTCCGAAGACAGGGGTCGTTCAGCCCCAGCATTTT.